This T cell receptor beta chain was sequenced during a study of cytomegalovirus exposure and HLA in healthy donors. Study-wide points: Researchers counted 164 TCR beta chains as cytomegalovirus-associated. In vitro testing confirmed a few CMV-associated chains as specific for CMV antigens.

Notes on this clone: Its antigen is still unknown.

V dropped 6 bases and J dropped 3; count of bases not matched to a gene: 5. Looked up from germline, CDR1 is MNHNS and CDR2 is SASEGT. This CDR3 comprises 14 residues. The PCR was carried out with 60 Vbeta primers and 13 Jbeta primers. Sequencing used immunoSEQ multiplex PCR; TCRdb keeps in-frame clones, though not all of them. This table holds roughly 180,000 clones, around 81% found once. The chain employs TRBV6-1 and TRBJ1-1, with 9 bases lining up with TRBD1. The specimen sequenced was PBMCs. The receptor comes from a woman aged 18-29 years in good health and CMV-seropositive. DNA of the CDR3: TGTGCCAGCAGAGAACGGACAGGGGACACTGAAGCTTTCTTT. Translating gives CASRERTGDTEAFF.